This T cell receptor (beta chain) was sequenced in a study of post-analysis software for immune sequencing data. Study findings and constraints: Roughly five TRBV segments appeared more often in patients than in controls, and TRBV5-6, TRBV5-1 and TRBV20-1 were among these. Pronounced co-clustering by F measure was evident among identically batched samples.

Comments on this clonotype: Its specificity is not known.

Unique molecular identifiers were carried by the TCR beta cDNA libraries. TCRdb independently ran MiXCR on the PCR reads; one entry per CDR3 protein. The sample yields over 300,000 distinct CDR3 sequences, around 33% seen once. Trimming shortened V by 5 bases and J by 4 bases, and 15 bases separated the two germline ends. This CDR3 contains 15 residues. The sample comprised blood. The V gene is TRBV12-3 or TRBV12-4, the J gene TRBJ1-5; maybe TRBD1 (5 bases). This clonotype originated in a girl aged 5-17 years with multiple sclerosis. For the CDR3, the DNA is TGTGCCAGCAGTCTAACAGGCTCCGGGAATCAGCCCCAGCATTTT. Amino acid sequence: CASSLTGSGNQPQHF.